These 31 T cell receptor beta chains came from one sample sequenced in a study of technical replicates of blood from several donors. Sequencing used immunoSEQ multiplex PCR; TCRdb keeps in-frame clones, though not all of them. The data show 81,000 or so clones, about 97% seen once. Sequenced input: T cells isolated from PBMCs. These receptors were obtained from a human donor in good health.

This chain connects TRBV5-4 to TRBJ2-7, with D possibly TRBD2 on 6 matching bases. Germline CDR1 reads SGHNT; CDR2 reads YYREEE (reference sequence). The V gene lost 0 bases and the J gene lost 0 bases, with 10 bases spanning the gap. This CDR3 region has 15 residues. The CDR3 loop reads CASSLGTGDSYEQYF. The CDR3 DNA follows: TGTGCCAGCAGCTTGGGGACGGGGGACTCCTACGAGCAGTACTTC.

The rearrangement links TRBV4-1 to TRBJ2-5, with D possibly being TRBD1 (5 bases). The germline V gene has CDR1 MGHRA and CDR2 YSYEKL. This CDR3 has 15 residues. Trimming shortened V by 2 bases and J by 2 bases, and 12 bases separated the two germline ends. The CDR3 DNA follows: TGCGCCAGCAGCCAAAGCGACAGAATACAAGAGACCCAGTACTTC. Translation: CASSQSDRIQETQYF.

This rearrangement joins TRBV30 to TRBJ2-5; no definite D call. Germline values: CDR1 GTSNPN, CDR2 SVGIG (reference sequence). Trimming stripped 0 bases from V and 5 bases from J, with 4 bases between. This CDR3 has 11 amino acids. In DNA, the CDR3 is TGTGCCTGGAGTGTACTTGAGACCCAGTACTTC. This gives the protein CAWSVLETQYF.

The chain is built from TRBV2 and TRBJ2-1; D gene ambiguous. The V end lost 8 bases, the J end lost 0 bases, and 11 bases lay between the germline ends. This CDR3 is built from 14 residues. Germline values: CDR1 SNHLY, CDR2 FYNNEI. CDR3 region: CASSLSSSYNEQFF. CDR3 DNA sequence: TGTGCCAGCTCGCTAAGTAGCTCCTACAATGAGCAGTTCTTC. The complete variable domain, with remaining parts taken from reference TRBV2 and TRBJ2-1, reads EPEVTQTPSHQVTQMGQEVILRCVPISNHLYFYWYRQILGQKVEFLVSFYNNEISEKSEIFDDQFSVERPDGSNFTLKIRSTKLEDSAMYFCASSLSSSYNEQFFGPGTRLTVL.

The gene calls are TRBV6-1 and TRBJ1-4; D is undetermined. Trimming cost V 4 bases and J 8 bases, with 14 bases left between them. This CDR3 is built from 14 residues. The V gene's germline CDR1 is MNHNS and CDR2 SASEGT. CDR3 nucleotides: TGTGCCAGCAGTGCGTTGCAGGCCCCCGAAAAACTGTTTTTT. Translating it yields CASSALQAPEKLFF.

The chain carries TRBV11-2 and TRBJ2-2, with D unresolved. The germline V gene has CDR1 SGHAT and CDR2 FQNNGV. V lost 3 bases and J 3 bases, leaving 8 bases between the germline ends. The CDR3 spans 14 residues. For the CDR3, the DNA is TGTGCCAGCAGCTTTAATAGTTACACCGGGGAGCTGTTTTTT. It yields the protein CASSFNSYTGELFF.

The rearrangement joins TRBV2 to TRBJ2-7; 7 bases map to TRBD1. The CDR3 has 14 amino acids. V trimming: 4 bases; J trimming: 1 base; junction bases outside the gene matches: 4. Looked up from germline, CDR1 is SNHLY and CDR2 is FYNNEI. CDR3 sequence: CASSGQGGSYEQYF. In nucleotides, the CDR3 is TGTGCCAGCAGTGGACAGGGTGGGTCCTACGAGCAGTACTTC.

The chain carries TRBV7-9 and TRBJ2-7; 7 bases match TRBD1. Germline CDR1 and CDR2: SEHNR and FQNEAQ (reference sequence). V shed 4 bases and J 3 bases; nucleotides not matched to a gene: 12. This CDR3 region has 16 residues. The CDR3 here is CASSSNRGPEYYEQYF. CDR3 DNA sequence: TGTGCCAGCAGCTCCAACAGGGGACCAGAATACTACGAGCAGTACTTC.

The chain combines TRBV4-1 with TRBJ1-2; D possibly corresponds to TRBD1 (5 bases). In germline, CDR1 is MGHRA, CDR2 YSYEKL. The CDR3 spans 11 residues. Trimming left V 0 bases short and J 9 bases short, with 5 bases between. CDR3: CASSQEGRYTF. Here the CDR3 DNA reads TGCGCCAGCAGCCAAGAGGGGCGCTACACCTTC.

The chain has TRBV19 and TRBJ1-1; D call uncertain. Trimming shortened V by 6 bases and J by 5 bases, and 10 bases separated the two germline ends. CDR1 and CDR2 from the germline V gene are LNHDA and SQIVND (reference sequence). The CDR3 consists of 12 residues. The CDR3 DNA reads as TGTGCCAGTAGAACACGGGGAACTGAAGCTTTCTTT. Translation: CASRTRGTEAFF. Full variable domain (missing parts from reference TRBV19 and TRBJ1-1): DGGITQSPKYLFRKEGQNVTLSCEQNLNHDAMYWYRQDPGQGLRLIYYSQIVNDFQKGDIAEGYSVSREKKESFPLTVTSAQKNPTAFYLCASRTRGTEAFFGQGTRLTVV.

The chain employs TRBV11-3 and TRBJ1-1; D is uncertain. Trimming removed 2 bases from V and 9 bases from J, with 16 bases in between. CDR1 is SGHNT and CDR2 is YENEEA in the germline V gene. CDR3 length: 14 amino acids. This chain's CDR3 is CASSLPGGGRKAFF. In DNA form, the CDR3 reads TGTGCCAGCAGCTTACCGGGAGGAGGGCGTAAAGCTTTCTTT.

The chain joins TRBV6-5 to TRBJ1-2; D unclear. The CDR3 length is 13 residues. V lost 5 bases and J 2 bases, leaving 9 bases between the germline ends. Looked up from germline, CDR1 is MNHEY and CDR2 is SVGAGI. This chain's CDR3 is CASSAGLNYGYTF. CDR3 sequence (DNA): TGTGCCAGCAGTGCTGGACTGAACTATGGCTACACCTTC.

This clone was detected a few times. This chain connects TRBV6-1 to TRBJ2-7; D is undetermined. Looked up from germline, CDR1 is MNHNS and CDR2 is SASEGT. This CDR3 has 14 residues. Trimming pared 4 bases from V and 4 bases from J, leaving 14 bases between. The CDR3 loop is CASSVGLDGYEQYF. CDR3 nucleotides: TGTGCCAGCAGTGTAGGTCTAGATGGGTACGAGCAGTACTTC.

The chain has TRBV11-2 and TRBJ2-2, with 7 positions matching TRBD1. From germline, CDR1 is SGHAT and CDR2 FQNNGV. The CDR3 loop spans 15 amino acids. V dropped 4 bases and J dropped 5; count of bases not matched to a gene: 7. CDR3 sequence reads: CASSWAPTGTGELFF. The DNA for the CDR3 is TGTGCCAGCAGCTGGGCACCGACAGGGACCGGGGAGCTGTTTTTT.

The chain employs TRBV5-6 and TRBJ1-2; the D is unclear. Trimming removed 3 bases from V and 6 bases from J, with 18 bases in between. Looked up from germline, CDR1 is SGHDT and CDR2 is YYEEEE. The CDR3 totals 15 residues. The CDR3 is CASSYMRSALNGYTF. In DNA, the CDR3 is TGTGCCAGCAGCTATATGAGGTCCGCTCTCAATGGCTACACCTTC.

In its sample, this clone was seen once. The chain has TRBV29-1 and TRBJ1-2; 7 bases align to TRBD1. Per the germline V gene, CDR1 is SQVTM and CDR2 is ANQGSEA. The CDR3 is 17 amino acids. V was clipped by 3 bases and J by 2 bases; unmatched bases: 15. CDR3 amino acids: CSVDRTPQGRQNYGYTF. The CDR3, as DNA: TGCAGCGTTGATAGGACCCCACAGGGGCGCCAGAACTATGGCTACACCTTC. Full variable domain (missing parts from reference TRBV29-1 and TRBJ1-2): SAVISQKPSRDICQRGTSLTIQCQVDSQVTMMFWYRQQPGQSLTLIATANQGSEATYESGFVIDKFPISRPNLTFSTLTVSNMSPEDSSIYLCSVDRTPQGRQNYGYTFGSGTRLTVV.

The chain joins TRBV29-1 to TRBJ1-1; weak D call: TRBD1 (6 bases). This CDR3 region has 13 residues. Germline V gives CDR1 SQVTM, CDR2 ANQGSEA. The V and J ends lost 6 bases and 6 bases respectively, with 17 bases between them. CDR3 sequence reads: CSVDGGPDPEAFF. The DNA for the CDR3 is TGCAGCGTCGACGGGGGGCCCGACCCTGAAGCTTTCTTT.

The gene calls are TRBV11-2 and TRBJ1-2; 7 bases are shared with TRBD1. The V gene's germline CDR1 is SGHAT and CDR2 FQNNGV. This CDR3 region has 15 residues. With 1 base clipped from V and 6 bases from J, the junction kept 8 bases outside the gene matches. The CDR3 here is CASSLGGGSRNGYTF. CDR3 bases: TGTGCCAGCAGCTTAGGAGGGGGCAGTAGGAATGGCTACACCTTC.

The chain uses TRBV29-1 and TRBJ1-1; no clear D. Germline values: CDR1 SQVTM, CDR2 ANQGSEA. Trimming took 2 bases from V and 1 from J, leaving 14 bases between them. The CDR3 is 15 residues long. CDR3 residues: CSVERGVGGNTEAFF. CDR3 nucleotide sequence: TGCAGCGTTGAACGGGGAGTCGGAGGGAACACTGAAGCTTTCTTT.

The CDR3 sequence is CSAEETQYF. DNA for the CDR3: TGCAGCGCAGAAGAGACCCAGTACTTC. The rearrangement links TRBV29-1 to TRBJ2-5; D gene uncertain. The CDR3 totals 9 residues. Germline V CDR1 and CDR2: SQVTM, ANQGSEA. Trimming took 7 bases from V and 3 from J, leaving 3 bases between them.

The V gene is TRBV19, the J gene TRBJ1-2, with D possibly TRBD1 on 5 matching bases. V was cut by 7 bases and J by 3 bases, with 18 bases left in between. This CDR3 spans 15 amino acids. CDR1 and CDR2 from the germline V gene are LNHDA and SQIVND (reference sequence). The CDR3 here is CASTSLGRRDYGYTF. Here the CDR3 DNA reads TGTGCCAGTACCTCCTTAGGCCGCAGGGACTATGGCTACACCTTC.

The chain carries TRBV19 and TRBJ2-3; D is unclear. V was cut by 5 bases and J by 2 bases, with 11 bases left in between. The CDR3 sequence is 14 residues long. CDR1 is LNHDA, CDR2 SQIVND, per germline (reference sequence). This CDR3 is CASSLTLPTDTQYF. The CDR3, as DNA: TGTGCCAGTAGTTTGACTCTGCCCACAGATACGCAGTATTTT.

The rearrangement joins TRBV19 to TRBJ2-7; 7 nucleotides match TRBD2. V was clipped by 6 bases and J by 0 bases; unmatched bases: 11. Germline V gene lookup returns CDR1 LNHDA and CDR2 SQIVND (reference sequence). The CDR3 loop spans 16 amino acids. CDR3 in DNA: TGTGCCAGTAGCCCGCAATCCGGGAGGAGCTCCTACGAGCAGTACTTC. It translates to CASSPQSGRSSYEQYF. The full variable domain, completed using reference TRBV19 and TRBJ2-7, is DGGITQSPKYLFRKEGQNVTLSCEQNLNHDAMYWYRQDPGQGLRLIYYSQIVNDFQKGDIAEGYSVSREKKESFPLTVTSAQKNPTAFYLCASSPQSGRSSYEQYFGPGTRLTVT.

J is TRBJ1-3 and V is TRBV5-6; 8 nucleotides line up with TRBD1. The CDR3 covers 16 residues. V shed 0 bases and J 4 bases; nucleotides not matched to a gene: 6. CDR1 is SGHDT and CDR2 is YYEEEE in the germline V gene. In DNA form, the CDR3 reads TGTGCCAGCAGCTTGGGGCAGGGGGCAGGAGGAAACACCATATATTTT. Its translation: CASSLGQGAGGNTIYF.

The chain couples TRBV29-1 to TRBJ2-3; the D gene is possibly TRBD1 (6 bases). V lost 6 bases to trimming and J lost 2 bases, with 15 bases between them. The V gene's germline CDR1 is SQVTM and CDR2 ANQGSEA. CDR3 size: 14 residues. CDR3 sequence (DNA): TGCAGCGTCCAACCCGGACAGCTCACAGATACGCAGTATTTT. This codes for CSVQPGQLTDTQYF.

The genes are TRBV5-1 and TRBJ1-1; D possibly corresponds to TRBD1 (6 bases). This CDR3 region has 15 residues. V shed 7 bases and J shed 4 bases, with 20 bases lying between them. Germline V gene sequence: CDR1 SGHRS, CDR2 YFSETQ. Here the CDR3 reads CASRPGSGGPTEAFF. In nucleotides, the CDR3 is TGCGCCAGCCGACCAGGGTCGGGGGGGCCCACTGAAGCTTTCTTT.

DNA for the CDR3: TGTGCCAGCGGCCTTGGGACAGCCACCGGTGAGCAGTTCTTC. Translating it yields CASGLGTATGEQFF. The rearrangement uses TRBV6-1 and TRBJ2-1; 7 positions agree with TRBD1. The CDR3 loop spans 14 amino acids. With V trimmed by 8 bases and J by 9 bases, 13 bases remained unmatched. CDR1 and CDR2 from the germline V gene are MNHNS and SASEGT.

The V call is TRBV5-1, the J call TRBJ1-3; D call uncertain. Germline CDR1 reads SGHRS; CDR2 reads YFSETQ. The length of the CDR3 is 15 residues. Trimming took 0 bases from V and 4 from J, leaving 11 bases between them. The CDR3 nucleotides read TGCGCCAGCAGCTTGGATTCCCACTCGGGAAACACCATATATTTT. It specifies CASSLDSHSGNTIYF.

V is TRBV30 and J is TRBJ2-3; the D gene is possibly TRBD1 (5 bases). CDR1 GTSNPN and CDR2 SVGIG come from the germline V gene (reference sequence). This CDR3 spans 14 amino acids. V lost 2 bases and J 8 bases, leaving 17 bases between the germline ends. The CDR3 DNA follows: TGTGCCTGGAGTATCGGCTCAGGGCTAGGTACGCAGTATTTT. It specifies CAWSIGSGLGTQYF.

This clone was detected only once. This sequence joins TRBV21-1 and TRBJ1-5. TRBV21-1 is a pseudogene locus. There are 16 residues in the CDR3. DNA of the CDR3: TGTGCCAGCAGCAACCTATCGGTCGACGGGAATCAGCCCCAGCATTTT. This codes for CASSNLSVDGNQPQHF.

In DNA form, the CDR3 reads TGTGCCAGCAGTTTAGTAGGCGGAACCTACAATGAGCAGTTCTTC. It translates to CASSLVGGTYNEQFF. The chain employs TRBV27 and TRBJ2-1; D remains unclear. Trimming removed 2 bases from V and 2 bases from J, with 10 bases in between. The length of the CDR3 is 15 residues. The germline V gene has CDR1 MNHEY and CDR2 SMNVEV (reference sequence).